This section outlines one T cell receptor beta chain sequence together with its context. The antigen is undetermined. A much bigger clone sits one base away, suggesting this may be a read error. Other nucleotide sequences in the sample specify the same CDR3. V gave up 5 bases and J gave up 3 bases; unmatched junction bases: 4. Germline values: CDR1 MNHEY, CDR2 SMNVEV (reference sequence). This CDR3 has 14 amino acids. Cells designated naive CD8 were CD45RO-negative and were positively selected for CCR7, with terminally differentiated effector memory CD45RA+ cells excluded. Donors comprised healthy HIV-negative adults lacking recent acute infections or vaccinations. This entry comes from a study of shared clonotypes between healthy human individuals. Using immunoSEQ multiplex PCR, the repertoire was profiled, and TCRdb retains in-frame clones only, with some absent. The sample shows about 2 million clones, approximately 95% of them seen only once.

Findings of the study overall: Compared with clonotypes that all four donors shared, non-shared clonotypes had lower generation probabilities. Represented diversity (both genetic and exposure-history) was limited by the small number of donors. Blood was the sole source, and tissue repertoires probably differ.

Sequencing was carried out using naive CD8+ T cells sorted from blood. This sequence was found in a man between 18 and 29 years old in good health. The chain couples TRBV27 to TRBJ2-7; 10 positions match TRBD1. CDR3: CASSPGTGDYEQYF. For the CDR3, the DNA is TGTGCCAGCAGTCCCGGGACAGGGGACTACGAGCAGTACTTC.